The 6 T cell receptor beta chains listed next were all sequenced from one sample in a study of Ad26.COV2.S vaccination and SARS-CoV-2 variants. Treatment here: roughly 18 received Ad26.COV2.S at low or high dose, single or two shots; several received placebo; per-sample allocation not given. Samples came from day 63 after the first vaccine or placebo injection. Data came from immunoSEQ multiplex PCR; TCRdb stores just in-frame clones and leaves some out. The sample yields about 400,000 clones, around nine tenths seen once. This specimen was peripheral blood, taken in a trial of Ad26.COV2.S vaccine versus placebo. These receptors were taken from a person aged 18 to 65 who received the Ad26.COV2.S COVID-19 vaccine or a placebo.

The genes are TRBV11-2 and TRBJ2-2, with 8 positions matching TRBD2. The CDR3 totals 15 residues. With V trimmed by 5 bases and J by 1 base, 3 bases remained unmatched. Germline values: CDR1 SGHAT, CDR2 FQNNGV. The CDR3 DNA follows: TGTGCCAGCAGCCGCGGGAGGTTGAACACCGGGGAGCTGTTTTTT. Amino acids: CASSRGRLNTGELFF.

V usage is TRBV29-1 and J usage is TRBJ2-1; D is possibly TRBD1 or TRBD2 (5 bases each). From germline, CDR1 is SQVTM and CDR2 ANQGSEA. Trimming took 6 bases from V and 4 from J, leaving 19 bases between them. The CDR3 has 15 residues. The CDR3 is CSVPQTGPLYNEQFF. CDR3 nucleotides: TGCAGCGTCCCACAAACGGGGCCGTTATACAATGAGCAGTTCTTC.

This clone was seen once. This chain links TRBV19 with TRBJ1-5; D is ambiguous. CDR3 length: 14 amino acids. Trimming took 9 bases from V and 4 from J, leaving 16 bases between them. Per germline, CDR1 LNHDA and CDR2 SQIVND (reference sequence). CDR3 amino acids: CASRLLQRNQPQHF. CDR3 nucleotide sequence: TGTGCCAGCCGGCTTTTACAGCGGAATCAGCCCCAGCATTTT.

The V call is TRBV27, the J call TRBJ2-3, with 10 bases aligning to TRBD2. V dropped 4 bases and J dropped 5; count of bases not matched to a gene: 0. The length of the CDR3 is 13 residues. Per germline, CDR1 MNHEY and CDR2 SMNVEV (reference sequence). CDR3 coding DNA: TGTGCCAGCAGTTCTAGCGGGGGAGATACGCAGTATTTT. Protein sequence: CASSSSGGDTQYF.

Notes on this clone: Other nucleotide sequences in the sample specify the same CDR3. The CDR3 sequence: CASSRGQPQHF. CDR3 nucleotides: TGTGCCAGTAGTCGGGGACAGCCCCAGCATTTT. The J gene is TRBJ1-5, the V gene TRBV19, with D unclear. V shed 5 bases and J shed 7 bases, with 6 bases lying between them. In germline, CDR1 is LNHDA, CDR2 SQIVND (reference sequence). CDR3 length equals 11 residues.

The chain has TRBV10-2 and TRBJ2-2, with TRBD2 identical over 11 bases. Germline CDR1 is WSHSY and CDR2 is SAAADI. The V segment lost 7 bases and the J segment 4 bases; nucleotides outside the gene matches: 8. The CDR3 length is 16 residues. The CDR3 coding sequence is TGCGCCAGCACCTCGCTAGCGGGGGGAGCCACCGGGGAGCTGTTTTTT. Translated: CASTSLAGGATGELFF.